Below, 26 T cell receptor beta chains from the same sample are listed, as sequenced in a study of OX40 agonist ivuxolimab in advanced cancers. Here immunoSEQ multiplex PCR was the method, and the copy in TCRdb shows in-frame clones only, minus some. Among 65,000 to 95,000 clones listed, 85% to 95% were seen once. The sequences come from CD4+ or CD8+ T cells sorted from blood, collected in a trial of the OX40 agonist ivuxolimab. The receptors come from an adult with an advanced solid tumor such as melanoma, head and neck, liver or kidney cancer.

This chain links TRBV10-1 with TRBJ2-3; no clear D gene. This CDR3 region has 14 residues. Trimming took off 0 bases at V and 1 base at J, with 5 bases between the two ends. Germline CDR1 and CDR2: WNHNN and SYGVQD (reference sequence). In nucleotides, the CDR3 is TGCGCCAGCAGTGAGTCGCAGGGCACAGATACGCAGTATTTT. Amino acid sequence: CASSESQGTDTQYF.

The rearrangement uses TRBV9 and TRBJ2-7, with TRBD2 identical over 8 bases. Unmatched junction bases numbered 13, after V lost 4 bases and J lost 7 bases. This CDR3 contains 15 residues. The germline V gene encodes CDR1 SGDLS and CDR2 YYNGEE. The CDR3 bases are TGTGCCAGCAGCCTCCTGGAAGCGGGAGCGGGGGAGCAGTACTTC. Protein sequence: CASSLLEAGAGEQYF.

The gene calls are TRBV7-3 and TRBJ2-3; TRBD2 matches 13 bases. The CDR3 is 15 amino acids. Germline V lookup: CDR1 SGHTA, CDR2 FQGTGA. Trimming removed 4 bases from V and 4 bases from J; junction bases left unmatched: 2. CDR3 sequence reads: CASSSGTSGADTQYF. The CDR3 DNA is TGTGCCAGCAGCTCCGGGACTAGCGGGGCAGATACGCAGTATTTT.

This chain joins TRBV19 and TRBJ2-1; TRBD2 aligns across 14 bases. CDR1 and CDR2 (germline): LNHDA, SQIVND (reference sequence). The CDR3 runs to 15 residues. The trim removed 6 bases at V and 9 bases at J, leaving 7 bases unmatched. The CDR3 region has the DNA TGTGCCAGTAGGGGGACTAGCGGGAGTAAGAGTGAGCAGTTCTTC. Protein: CASRGTSGSKSEQFF.

This clone was found once. The rearrangement uses TRBV4-3 and TRBJ2-7; 10 bases match TRBD1. V was pared by 4 bases and J by 3 bases, with 0 bases of the junction left unmatched. This CDR3 region has 13 residues. Germline V gene lookup returns CDR1 LGHNA and CDR2 YSLEER. The CDR3 sequence is CASSRDRGYEQYF. In DNA form, the CDR3 reads TGCGCCAGCAGCCGGGACAGGGGCTACGAGCAGTACTTC.

V is TRBV7-3 and J is TRBJ2-1, with TRBD2 matching over 10 bases. V gave up 1 base and J gave up 5 bases; unmatched junction bases: 5. Germline CDR1 is SGHTA and CDR2 is FQGTGA. The CDR3 loop spans 16 amino acids. The CDR3 DNA reads as TGTGCCAGCAGCTTAAGGACTAGCGGCTACGACAATGAGCAGTTCTTC. It yields the protein CASSLRTSGYDNEQFF.

This clone was seen only once. The chain links TRBV28 to TRBJ2-5, with 7 bases identical to TRBD2. V shed 6 bases and J 4 bases; nucleotides not matched to a gene: 2. CDR1 is MDHEN, CDR2 SYDVKM, per germline. This CDR3 region has 12 residues. The CDR3 spells CASRGLVETQYF. The DNA of the CDR3 is TGTGCCAGCAGAGGACTAGTAGAGACCCAGTACTTC.

The J gene is TRBJ1-2, the V gene TRBV18; 7 bases fit TRBD1. Per the germline V gene, CDR1 is KGHSH and CDR2 is LQKENI. Trimming removed 6 bases from V and 3 bases from J; junction bases left unmatched: 13. This CDR3 comprises 16 residues. The CDR3 nucleotides read TGTGCCAGCTCCCCTGTTCCGGGACAGCAATACTATGGCTACACCTTC. It yields the protein CASSPVPGQQYYGYTF.

The chain couples TRBV18 to TRBJ1-2, with unresolved D. Germline V lookup: CDR1 KGHSH, CDR2 LQKENI. CDR3 length: 14 amino acids. V was shortened by 3 bases and J by 0 bases, with 8 bases between the two germline ends. CDR3 region: CASSPDFTNYGYTF. DNA of the CDR3: TGTGCCAGCTCACCGGACTTTACTAACTATGGCTACACCTTC.

This clone was seen more than once but under ten times. V gene TRBV6-5 combines with J gene TRBJ1-2, with TRBD1 matching 9 bases. CDR1 is MNHEY and CDR2 is SVGAGI in the germline V gene. The CDR3 is 14 amino acids. Germline trimming cut 5 bases from V and 3 bases from J; bases unmatched to any gene: 4. This chain's CDR3 is CASSPDRGDYGYTF. The CDR3 bases are TGTGCCAGCAGTCCGGACAGGGGCGACTATGGCTACACCTTC.

This sequence joins TRBV4-3 and TRBJ1-2; perhaps TRBD1 as D (6 bases). Germline assignment: CDR1 LGHNA and CDR2 YSLEER. The CDR3 is 15 residues long. The V and J ends lost 0 bases and 2 bases respectively, with 10 bases between them. CDR3 nucleotide sequence: TGCGCCAGCAGCCAAGACGGCAGGGGCAACTATGGCTACACCTTC. Translated: CASSQDGRGNYGYTF.

The chain employs TRBV5-4 and TRBJ2-7; TRBD1 or TRBD2 may be the D gene (6 bases each). This CDR3 has 15 residues. Per the germline V gene, CDR1 is SGHNT and CDR2 is YYREEE (reference sequence). With 4 bases removed from V and 1 base from J, the gap between germline ends came to 15 bases. CDR3 loop: CASSPGASVSYEQYF. As DNA, the CDR3 is TGTGCCAGCAGCCCGGGGGCTAGCGTGTCCTACGAGCAGTACTTC.

The chain combines TRBV19 with TRBJ2-1, with 9 bases lining up with TRBD2. The CDR3 totals 15 residues. Germline CDR1 reads LNHDA; CDR2 reads SQIVND (reference sequence). V shed 1 base, J shed 8 bases, and the junction held 6 bases outside the gene matches. The CDR3 DNA reads TGTGCCAGTAGTATAGGGGAGCGGGAGGTCGATGAGCAGTTCTTC. Translating gives CASSIGEREVDEQFF.

The chain is built from TRBV27 and TRBJ1-6; D remains unclear. The CDR3 spans 13 residues. CDR1 is MNHEY and CDR2 is SMNVEV in the germline V gene (reference sequence). Trimming cost V 3 bases and J 6 bases, with 6 bases left between them. The CDR3 DNA is TGTGCCAGCAGTTTTGGCAGTAATTCACCCCTCCACTTT. This sequence encodes CASSFGSNSPLHF.

The V and J genes are TRBV6-5 and TRBJ2-1, with 7 bases fitting TRBD1. Germline V gene lookup returns CDR1 MNHEY and CDR2 SVGAGI. The length of the CDR3 is 16 residues. Unmatched junction bases numbered 12, after V lost 5 bases and J lost 5 bases. CDR3 DNA: TGTGCCAGCAGTAACTACAGACAGGGTCCACACAATGAGCAGTTCTTC. Its translation: CASSNYRQGPHNEQFF.

This clone was seen only a few times. CDR3 in amino acids: CASSSQSDTQYF. Written as DNA, the CDR3 is TGTGCCAGCAGCTCACAGTCAGATACGCAGTATTTT. The genes are TRBV11-2 and TRBJ2-3; no reliable D call. CDR3 length: 12 amino acids. The V gene's germline CDR1 is SGHAT and CDR2 FQNNGV. Trimming removed 4 bases from V and 4 bases from J, with 6 bases in between.

The chain carries TRBV30 and TRBJ2-7; 12 bases match TRBD2. This CDR3 comprises 14 residues. Germline CDR1 and CDR2: GTSNPN and SVGIG (reference sequence). The trim removed 2 bases at V and 4 bases at J, leaving 3 bases unmatched. The CDR3 DNA sequence: TGTGCCTGGAGTCGGGGACTAGCGGGTTACGAGCAGTACTTC. It translates to CAWSRGLAGYEQYF. The variable domain in full, completed from reference TRBV30 and TRBJ2-7, reads SQTIHQWPATLVQPVGSPLSLECTVEGTSNPNLYWYRQAAGRGLQLLFYSVGIGQISSEVPQNLSASRPQDRQFILSSKKLLLSDSGFYLCAWSRGLAGYEQYFGPGTRLTVT.

The chain couples TRBV4-1 to TRBJ1-1; TRBD1 aligns across 8 bases. Germline-derived CDR1 and CDR2 are MGHRA and YSYEKL. CDR3 size: 15 residues. The J segment lost 5 bases and the V segment lost 2 bases, leaving 7 bases of the junction unmatched. CDR3 sequence (DNA): TGCGCCAGCAGCCAATCGACAGGGGATAGAACTGAAGCTTTCTTT. Translated, it gives CASSQSTGDRTEAFF.

V usage is TRBV6-1 and J usage is TRBJ2-3; D remains unclear. This CDR3 comprises 14 residues. Germline CDR1 reads MNHNS; CDR2 reads SASEGT. V dropped 3 bases and J dropped 0 bases, with 7 bases sitting between them. CDR3 nucleotide sequence: TGTGCCAGCAGTGAGCAGGCTAGCACAGATACGCAGTATTTT. Its translation: CASSEQASTDTQYF.

The chain has TRBV7-9 and TRBJ2-5, with unresolved D. The V gene lost 5 bases and the J gene lost 5 bases, with 18 bases spanning the gap. Germline lookup yields CDR1 SEHNR and CDR2 FQNEAQ (reference sequence). The CDR3 is 15 residues long. In nucleotides, the CDR3 is TGTGCCAGCAGCCGGTGGGATACTGTTATGGAGACCCAGTACTTC. Amino acids: CASSRWDTVMETQYF.

The V call is TRBV4-1, the J call TRBJ2-1; 11 bases are a match to TRBD2. Germline-derived CDR1 and CDR2 are MGHRA and YSYEKL. The CDR3 is 17 amino acids. The V gene end was trimmed by 4 bases and the J gene end by 3 bases; junction bases not matched to a gene: 8. CDR3 in amino acids: CASSRSSTSGSYNEQFF. CDR3 DNA sequence: TGCGCCAGCAGCCGCTCCTCCACTAGCGGGAGCTACAATGAGCAGTTCTTC.

J is TRBJ2-7 and V is TRBV7-2, with D tentatively TRBD1 (6 bases). Germline V gives CDR1 SGHTA, CDR2 FQGNSA. V lost 6 bases and J 2 bases, leaving 20 bases between the germline ends. The CDR3 runs to 16 residues. CDR3 sequence (DNA): TGTGCCAGCAGTCCCTTCCCCGGGACATCTACCTACGAGCAGTACTTC. Protein sequence: CASSPFPGTSTYEQYF.

V usage is TRBV7-2 and J usage is TRBJ2-7; a possible D gene is TRBD1 (6 bases). Germline assignment: CDR1 SGHTA and CDR2 FQGNSA. V dropped 3 bases and J dropped 7 bases, with 16 bases sitting between them. The CDR3 runs 14 residues. The CDR3 loop reads CASSFDRLGVEQYF. The CDR3 bases are TGTGCCAGCAGCTTCGACAGGTTGGGAGTTGAGCAGTACTTC. The full variable domain, completed using reference TRBV7-2 and TRBJ2-7, is GAGVSQSPSNKVTEKGKDVELRCDPISGHTALYWYRQSLGQGLEFLIYFQGNSAPDKSGLPSDRFSAERTGGSVSTLTIQRTQQEDSAVYLCASSFDRLGVEQYFGPGTRLTVT.

The chain couples TRBV28 to TRBJ2-7; possible D gene TRBD1, 6 bases. The CDR3 covers 13 residues. Germline lookup yields CDR1 MDHEN and CDR2 SYDVKM. V dropped 5 bases and J dropped 7 bases, with 15 bases sitting between them. In DNA, the CDR3 is TGTGCCAGCAGTAGACAGGCAGTTTGGGAGCAGTACTTC. Translating it yields CASSRQAVWEQYF.

The chain carries TRBV5-5 and TRBJ1-5; 7 bases match TRBD1. The CDR3 is 15 amino acids. V gave up 4 bases and J gave up 2 bases; unmatched junction bases: 6. The V gene's germline CDR1 is SGHKS and CDR2 YYEKEE (reference sequence). CDR3 bases: TGTGCCAGCAGCGTGGTCGGGACAGGCAATCAGCCCCAGCATTTT. Translation: CASSVVGTGNQPQHF.

This chain uses TRBV28 with TRBJ2-1; D is possibly TRBD2 (6 bases). Between the trimmed V and J ends, which lost 4 bases and 4 bases, there was a span of 17 bases. This CDR3 spans 16 amino acids. Germline values: CDR1 MDHEN, CDR2 SYDVKM. The CDR3 loop is CASSSRAGRRYNEQFF. CDR3 bases: TGTGCCAGCAGTTCGCGAGCGGGCCGCAGATACAATGAGCAGTTCTTC.